Shown below are 32 T cell receptor beta chains from a single sample sequenced in a study of patients and donors after allogeneic stem cell transplantation. TCRdb re-called the RT-PCR reads through MiXCR, storing one row per CDR3 protein. Among 190,000 or so distinct CDR3 sequences listed, roughly two fifths were seen once. The sample consisted of blood, either unsorted or a sorted T cell fraction (not recorded which). These receptors all stem from a human donor who was either an allogeneic HSCT recipient or a stem cell or donor lymphocyte infusion donor (not recorded which). It is not recorded whose cells these are; they may come from a transplant donor.

A few counts support this clonotype. The rearrangement links TRBV13 to TRBJ1-1; D ambiguous. Trimming pared 1 base from V and 5 bases from J, leaving 14 bases between. Germline values: CDR1 PRHDT, CDR2 FYEKMQ (reference sequence). This CDR3 comprises 15 residues. CDR3 DNA sequence: TGTGCCAGCAGCTTAGAAGGCTTCCGAGGGACTGAAGCTTTCTTT. Protein sequence: CASSLEGFRGTEAFF. The complete variable domain, with remaining parts taken from reference TRBV13 and TRBJ1-1, reads AAGVIQSPRHLIKEKRETATLKCYPIPRHDTVYWYQQGPGQDPQFLISFYEKMQSDKGSIPDRFSAQQFSDYHSELNMSSLELGDSALYFCASSLEGFRGTEAFFGQGTRLTVV.

The rearrangement uses TRBV5-1 and TRBJ2-2; D possibly corresponds to TRBD1 (6 bases). Germline CDR1 SGHRS, CDR2 YFSETQ. V shed 1 base and J shed 7 bases, with 17 bases lying between them. The CDR3 sequence is 16 residues long. CDR3 DNA sequence: TGCGCCAGCAGCTTGATAAACAGGGTCGTTGGCGGGGAGCTGTTTTTT. Its protein product is CASSLINRVVGGELFF.

This clonotype was detected a few times. This chain connects TRBV10-1 to TRBJ1-2; 9 bases map to TRBD1. CDR3 size: 14 residues. Per the germline V gene, CDR1 is WNHNN and CDR2 is SYGVQD (reference sequence). The V segment lost 6 bases and the J segment 2 bases; nucleotides outside the gene matches: 4. The CDR3 DNA is TGCGCCAGCAGCGAAACAGGGGGCAACTATGGCTACACCTTC. It yields the protein CASSETGGNYGYTF.

J is TRBJ1-2 and V is TRBV10-3; no clear D. The germline V gene encodes CDR1 ENHRY and CDR2 SYGVKD. The CDR3 has 13 residues. Deletions cut 5 bases from V and 6 bases from J, with 13 bases between. CDR3 sequence reads: CAISSGRGDGYTF. The CDR3, as DNA: TGTGCCATCAGTTCCGGCAGAGGAGATGGCTACACCTTC.

V usage is TRBV20-1 and J usage is TRBJ2-7; D gene uncertain. Trimming stripped 7 bases from V and 2 bases from J, with 9 bases between. From germline, CDR1 is DFQATT and CDR2 SNEGSKA (reference sequence). CDR3 length: 11 residues. The CDR3 DNA reads TGCAGTGGGCTGGTCGCCTACGAGCAGTACTTC. This codes for CSGLVAYEQYF.

The CDR3 DNA is TGTGCCAGCAGCCCGGACAGGGGACACACTGAAGCTTTCTTT. Translation gives CASSPDRGHTEAFF. The chain joins TRBV7-3 to TRBJ1-1; TRBD1 aligns across 9 bases. V shed 5 bases and J 3 bases; nucleotides not matched to a gene: 4. Germline lookup yields CDR1 SGHTA and CDR2 FQGTGA. The CDR3 has 14 residues.

J is TRBJ1-1 and V is TRBV5-1; TRBD1 aligns across 10 bases. Germline-derived CDR1 and CDR2 are SGHRS and YFSETQ. V shed 5 bases and J 7 bases; nucleotides not matched to a gene: 11. The CDR3 runs to 15 residues. In nucleotides, the CDR3 is TGCGCCAGCAGACAAGACAGGGGGCGAAACCGTGAAGCTTTCTTT. Translating it yields CASRQDRGRNREAFF.

This clonotype was recorded a few times. The chain couples TRBV11-2 to TRBJ1-6; tentatively, D is TRBD1 (6 bases). Germline V gives CDR1 SGHAT, CDR2 FQNNGV. This CDR3 is built from 15 residues. The germline V and J ends were trimmed by 5 bases and 9 bases, with 17 bases remaining between them. CDR3 nucleotides: TGTGCCAGCAGCCCGGACTCAGGGGCGGGTTCACCCCTCCACTTT. This translates into CASSPDSGAGSPLHF.

The rearrangement uses TRBV15 and TRBJ2-1, with 10 bases matching TRBD2. The CDR3 has 15 amino acids. V dropped 4 bases and J dropped 9; count of bases not matched to a gene: 9. The V gene's germline CDR1 is LNHNV and CDR2 YYDKDF (reference sequence). Here the CDR3 reads CATSIWTSGFGEQFF. In DNA, the CDR3 is TGTGCCACCAGCATTTGGACTAGCGGATTTGGTGAGCAGTTCTTC.

In this sample, this clonotype turned up many times. This chain joins TRBV12-3 or TRBV12-4 and TRBJ2-6, with D tentatively TRBD1 (6 bases). The ends were cut back, 2 bases at V and 1 base at J, with 15 bases in the middle. The CDR3 has 18 amino acids. CDR3 bases: TGTGCCAGCAGTTTATATGGCAGGGGTGGGTCTGGGGCCAACGTCCTGACTTTC. This encodes CASSLYGRGGSGANVLTF.

The rearrangement links TRBV6-5 to TRBJ2-5, with 8 bases aligning to TRBD1. After removal of 5 bases from V and 5 bases from J, the junction contained 4 bases not matched to a gene. The CDR3 spans 13 residues. Germline CDR1 MNHEY, CDR2 SVGAGI. For the CDR3, the DNA is TGTGCCAGCAGTAGGACAGGGTTGGAGACCCAGTACTTC. Its translation: CASSRTGLETQYF.

As DNA, the CDR3 is TGTGCCAGCAGCCCTACCGGGACGAGCTACAATGAGCAGTTCTTC. This encodes CASSPTGTSYNEQFF. The chain couples TRBV7-3 to TRBJ2-1; TRBD1 or TRBD2 may be the D gene (5 bases each). The germline gives CDR1 SGHTA, CDR2 FQGTGA. The CDR3 is 15 residues long. The germline V and J ends were trimmed by 5 bases and 3 bases, with 14 bases remaining between them.

The rearrangement links TRBV12-3 or TRBV12-4 to TRBJ1-3; TRBD1 might be the D (5 bases). The CDR3 runs 14 residues. Trimming removed 7 bases at V and 15 bases at J, with 25 bases between. The CDR3 region has the DNA TGTGCCAGCACCCTTACCGAAGAACAGGCGCCTCAATATTTT. Its protein is CASTLTEEQAPQYF.

This clonotype showed up just a few times. This sequence joins TRBV5-1 and TRBJ2-7; D unclear. CDR3 size: 14 residues. CDR1 is SGHRS, CDR2 YFSETQ, per germline. V lost 0 bases and J 3 bases, leaving 10 bases between the germline ends. CDR3 sequence reads: CASSLEGLIYEQYF. CDR3 in DNA: TGCGCCAGCAGCTTGGAGGGTCTTATCTACGAGCAGTACTTC.

This clonotype has only a few counts. The gene calls are TRBV4-1 and TRBJ2-2, with D tentatively TRBD1 or TRBD2 (5 bases each). The germline CDR1 and CDR2 sequences are MGHRA and YSYEKL. This CDR3 comprises 14 residues. V lost 3 bases and J lost 4, with 9 bases in between. The CDR3 nucleotides read TGCGCCAGCAGCCATGCAGGGAGCACCGGGGAGCTGTTTTTT. Encoded protein: CASSHAGSTGELFF.

This sequence joins TRBV30 and TRBJ2-7; tentatively, D is TRBD1 (5 bases). This CDR3 is 14 amino acids long. The germline V gene encodes CDR1 GTSNPN and CDR2 SVGIG (reference sequence). Deletions cut 1 base from V and 4 bases from J, with 14 bases between. The CDR3 nucleotides are TGTGCCTGGAGTGCGGCAGGGTGGGGATACGAGCAGTACTTC. This gives the protein CAWSAAGWGYEQYF.

This clonotype has more than one count but fewer than ten. The chain employs TRBV12-3 or TRBV12-4 and TRBJ1-1, with D possibly being TRBD1 (6 bases). This CDR3 comprises 16 residues. V lost 2 bases and J 5 bases, leaving 18 bases between the germline ends. CDR3 coding DNA: TGTGCCAGCAGTTTACGGGGGCTAGGGGTCGGAACTGAAGCTTTCTTT. Encoded protein: CASSLRGLGVGTEAFF.

J is TRBJ2-7 and V is TRBV10-3, with D perhaps being TRBD1 or TRBD2 (5 bases each). V was cut by 2 bases and J by 3 bases, with 8 bases left in between. Germline CDR1 reads ENHRY; CDR2 reads SYGVKD. The CDR3 length is 13 residues. CDR3 bases: TGTGCCATCAGTGAGGGGACCTTCTACGAGCAGTACTTC. This gives the protein CAISEGTFYEQYF.

This rearrangement joins TRBV6-2 or TRBV6-3 to TRBJ2-2, with 8 bases aligning to TRBD2. The CDR3 runs 18 residues. Trimming removed 0 bases from V and 4 bases from J; junction bases left unmatched: 10. Germline assignment: CDR1 MNHEY and CDR2 SVGEGT. The CDR3 nucleotides read TGTGCCAGCAGTTACTCTGCCATGGCGGGGGGACCCACCGGGGAGCTGTTTTTT. Its protein is CASSYSAMAGGPTGELFF.

V usage is TRBV5-1 and J usage is TRBJ2-5, with D maybe TRBD1 (6 bases). The germline V gene encodes CDR1 SGHRS and CDR2 YFSETQ. V was pared by 6 bases and J by 2 bases, with 14 bases between. The CDR3 covers 14 residues. DNA of the CDR3: TGCGCCAGCACCAAGAACAGGGTTCAAGAGACCCAGTACTTC. This gives the protein CASTKNRVQETQYF.

This clonotype has ten or more counts. The rearrangement joins TRBV7-8 to TRBJ1-1; D unresolved. Germline loops: CDR1 SGHVS, CDR2 FQNEAQ. V lost 4 bases, J lost 5 bases, and 8 bases lay in between. The CDR3 is made up of 12 amino acids. The CDR3 protein is CASSYGGTEAFF. CDR3 in DNA: TGTGCCAGCAGCTATGGTGGGACTGAAGCTTTCTTT.

V gene TRBV4-1 combines with J gene TRBJ1-4; D is perhaps TRBD1 (5 bases). The V end lost 4 bases, the J end lost 8 bases, and 20 bases lay between the germline ends. This CDR3 is 16 amino acids long. Germline loops: CDR1 MGHRA, CDR2 YSYEKL. The CDR3 bases are TGCGCCAGCAGCCTCGAGGGAGGACAATCTGGGGAAAAACTGTTTTTT. It is translated as CASSLEGGQSGEKLFF.

V usage is TRBV4-1 and J usage is TRBJ2-7, with D unresolved. This CDR3 is 13 amino acids long. The V end lost 4 bases, the J end lost 4 bases, and 11 bases lay between the germline ends. Germline-derived CDR1 and CDR2 are MGHRA and YSYEKL. The DNA for the CDR3 is TGCGCCAGCAGCCCCTCAAATCTTTACGAGCAGTACTTC. It yields the protein CASSPSNLYEQYF.

This clonotype was counted only a few times. The V and J genes are TRBV19 and TRBJ1-5; weak D call: TRBD1 (6 bases). Germline loops: CDR1 LNHDA, CDR2 SQIVND (reference sequence). The CDR3 is 14 amino acids. The V gene lost 3 bases and the J gene lost 10 bases, with 16 bases spanning the gap. The CDR3 sequence is CASSISGAWGPQHF. The CDR3 nucleotides read TGTGCCAGTAGTATTTCGGGGGCATGGGGTCCCCAGCATTTT.

J is TRBJ1-3 and V is TRBV10-3; TRBD1 might be the D (6 bases). Germline CDR1 ENHRY, CDR2 SYGVKD. V dropped 4 bases and J dropped 2 bases, with 15 bases sitting between them. The CDR3 loop spans 16 amino acids. CDR3 sequence reads: CAISVTTGKTGNTIYF. The CDR3 DNA follows: TGTGCCATCAGTGTCACGACAGGAAAAACTGGAAACACCATATATTTT.

This clonotype was detected a few times. The J gene is TRBJ1-2, the V gene TRBV20-1; 7 bases map to TRBD1. The J segment lost 8 bases and the V segment lost 5 bases, leaving 14 bases of the junction unmatched. The CDR3 covers 14 residues. From germline, CDR1 is DFQATT and CDR2 SNEGSKA (reference sequence). CDR3 coding DNA: TGCAGTGCTGTGGCCGGGACAGCCCCTATGGGCTACACCTTC. Residues: CSAVAGTAPMGYTF.

This clonotype was observed a few times. V usage is TRBV7-8 and J usage is TRBJ2-1; 10 nucleotides match TRBD2. V trimming: 5 bases; J trimming: 3 bases; junction bases outside the gene matches: 4. This CDR3 is built from 15 residues. In germline, CDR1 is SGHVS, CDR2 FQNEAQ. In nucleotides, the CDR3 is TGTGCCAGCAGCGACGGACTAGCGGACTACAATGAGCAGTTCTTC. This codes for CASSDGLADYNEQFF.

Written as DNA, the CDR3 is TGTGCCAGCAGTGAAGGGTCCTACGAGCAGTACTTC. Translated: CASSEGSYEQYF. The chain employs TRBV2 and TRBJ2-7; D gene unclear. Trimming shortened V by 1 base and J by 1 base, and 2 bases separated the two germline ends. Germline values: CDR1 SNHLY, CDR2 FYNNEI. This CDR3 has 12 amino acids.

This clonotype has a single count. This chain joins TRBV7-8 and TRBJ1-5; weak D call: TRBD1 (5 bases). The CDR3 totals 14 residues. Trimming stripped 1 base from V and 4 bases from J, with 8 bases between. In germline, CDR1 is SGHVS, CDR2 FQNEAQ. CDR3 in amino acids: CASSLVQGNQPQHF. CDR3 sequence (DNA): TGTGCCAGCAGCTTAGTCCAGGGAAATCAGCCCCAGCATTTT.

The V call is TRBV24-1, the J call TRBJ2-5; 11 nucleotides align to TRBD1. Trimming at V came to 4 bases and at J to 5 bases, leaving 5 bases not matched to a gene. The CDR3 sequence is 15 residues long. CDR1 and CDR2 (germline): KGHDR, SFDVKD. The CDR3 spells CATSDRTGGAETQYF. In DNA, the CDR3 is TGTGCCACCAGTGACCGGACAGGGGGCGCGGAGACCCAGTACTTC.

This clonotype has just a few counts. The chain recombines TRBV11-2 with TRBJ1-2; 7 bases agree with TRBD1. Germline loops: CDR1 SGHAT, CDR2 FQNNGV. The CDR3 runs 17 residues. J was trimmed by 8 bases and V by 4 bases; bases with no gene match: 19. CDR3: CASSSAPTGLSSEGYTF. The CDR3 coding sequence is TGTGCCAGCAGCTCAGCACCGACAGGGCTATCGTCGGAGGGCTACACCTTC.

There are a few counts of this clonotype. The chain employs TRBV27 and TRBJ1-1, with 8 bases matching TRBD1. CDR3 size: 16 residues. The junction had 9 bases not matched to a gene; V was cut back by 5 bases and J by 1 base. Germline CDR1 and CDR2: MNHEY and SMNVEV (reference sequence). This chain's CDR3 is CASSRYRGSGNTEAFF. DNA of the CDR3: TGTGCCAGCAGTCGATACAGGGGGTCTGGGAACACTGAAGCTTTCTTT.